This T cell receptor beta chain was found in a study of T cell responses to AZD1222 COVID-19 vaccine. Points from the study as a whole: Only six people who got AZD1222 tested seropositive at baseline. Regions 160-218 and 743-854 dominated among vaccine-associated CD4 TCRs spanning spike. Receipt of two AZD1222 doses was followed by a rise in Spike-specific TCR breadth and depth.

About this clone itself: Its antigen is undetermined.

Measured with immunoSEQ multiplex PCR; TCRdb has only the in-frame clones, and not every one. The sample comprises about 140,000 clones, approximately 90% of which are singletons, and around 3.8% rests with the top ten. Germline CDR1 LGHDT, CDR2 YNNKEL (reference sequence). CDR3 length: 14 amino acids. With V trimmed by 4 bases and J by 5 bases, 4 bases remained unmatched. Sequences were derived from peripheral blood, sampled on day 0 of AZD1222 vaccination. The chain has TRBV3-1 (or the pseudogene TRBV3-2) and TRBJ2-2, with 7 bases fitting TRBD1. This sequence originates from an adult in good health. CDR3 coding DNA: TGTGCCAGCAGCCTAGGGGGCCGTACCGGGGAGCTGTTTTTT. Translated: CASSLGGRTGELFF.